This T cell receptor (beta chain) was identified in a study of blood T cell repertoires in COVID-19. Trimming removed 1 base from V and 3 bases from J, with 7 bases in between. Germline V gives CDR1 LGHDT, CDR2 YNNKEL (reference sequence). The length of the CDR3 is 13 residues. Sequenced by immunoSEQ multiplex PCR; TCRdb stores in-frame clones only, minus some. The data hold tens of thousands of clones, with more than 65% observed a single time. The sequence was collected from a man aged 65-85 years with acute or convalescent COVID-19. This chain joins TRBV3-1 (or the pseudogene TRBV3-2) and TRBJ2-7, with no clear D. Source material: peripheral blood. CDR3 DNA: TGTGCCAGCAGCCAAGGGCTAGACTACGAGCAGTACGTC. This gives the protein CASSQGLDYEQYV.